The present TCR beta chain was sequenced within a study of human T cells and chemical hapten exposure (dated by TCRdb to about 2021). Background for the entire study: For sensitization, 2% DPC in acetone was applied to an approximately 2 cm by approximately 2 cm area of upper inner arm skin. Blood samples were taken from patients before sensitization (week 0) and at 2, 6 and about 24 weeks after DPC sensitization. Patch testing was performed on the upper back with Finn chambers containing 0.01% DPC, and the patch tests were scored after 6 days according to International Contact Dermatitis Research Group standards. The patient cohort, mostly female, included alopecia areata with under or over 50% scalp involvement, alopecia totalis and alopecia universalis. Around 29 alopecia patients provided blood for TCR sequencing at one to four time points (pre-sensitization, 2, 6 and 24 weeks). The study tracked peripheral blood TCR repertoire changes in vivo during primary and secondary sensitization to the hapten diphenylcyclopropenone (DPC) in alopecia patients. Libraries were pooled for sequencing, and per-sample TCR yields varied mainly because of small differences in library volumes within the pool. Throughout the study period of roughly 24 weeks, patients also received therapeutic DPC doses to the scalp every week. Here is what the overall study found, with its caveats: Expanded TCRs formed significantly more large CDR3 similarity clusters than pre-sensitization or healthy control sets, consistent with antigen-driven responses. The number of PT1 expanded TCRs positively correlated with patch test score, significant at thresholds 8, 16 and 32 but not 4. Repeated subsampling changed both the strength of the expansion versus patch-test correlation and the threshold at which that correlation became significant. Because every patient had alopecia, a presumed autoimmune disease, the patients' immune response might differ from that of healthy individuals. The number of TCRs above 1 in 1000 frequency did not change with DPC sensitization; there was no evidence of global repertoire structure alterations.

What this sample's time point label stands for: patch test 2, 6 weeks after DPC sensitization. This specimen's treatment or condition label, per the study, means: therapeutic diphenylcyclopropenone sensitization with weekly scalp DPC. Blood at each patch-test visit was drawn before the patch test was applied. Patients were considered eligible if aged 18 to 70, diagnosed with alopecia and deemed suitable for DPC therapy, and patients were excluded if pregnant. Total RNA was extracted from unfractionated whole blood collected in Tempus Blood RNA tubes. Library method: RACE. Sequencing instrument: NextSeq 500. During library preparation, unique molecular identifiers were attached to individual cDNA molecules so that TCRs could be counted in a quantitative, reproducible way. Both TCR alpha and TCR beta chains were sequenced from each blood RNA sample. The authors' analysis ran thus. The median number of TCRs per sample was 95,638, ranging from about 23,224 to 690,600. The Decombinator software suite was used to annotate the V, J and CDR3 of the TCR reads. For the PS versus PT1 abundance plots, all samples were subsampled to the same number of TCRs (28,000). TCRs were defined as expanded if absent before sensitization and observed at least eight times at the 2-week time point. The public reads were reprocessed in TCRdb via fastp at Q25 and MiXCR, keeping in-frame beta chains. Identical CDR3 proteins give one entry, which carries the most common genes and DNA. The authors' filters were not applied to this entry. Present in this sample are more than 90,000 distinct CDR3 sequences, roughly 10% of which were seen just once. The top ten hold roughly 3.1% of the sample.

This clonotype was detected ten times or more. This receptor's antigen is unknown. Base qualities are not at hand, and no much larger clone is one base apart. The germline V gene sets CDR1 to SGHAT and CDR2 to FQNNGV. Spanning cysteine to phenylalanine, the CDR3 consists of 16 amino acids. Solely the CDR3 DNA is kept, with 48 bases framed from the first base. Unmatched junction bases come to 6, with V trimmed by 5 bases and J by 5 bases. The sequence links TRBV11-2 to TRBJ2-3; the central 14 bases match TRBD2. The input for sequencing was whole blood, taken in connection with sensitization to the hapten diphenylcyclopropenone (DPC). The TCR sequence derives from a woman in her 40s with alopecia areata. Some clones in this sample may be carry-over from other donors' samples. The nucleotide sequence reads TGTGCCAGCAGCGCGACTAGCGGGAGGGCGGTAGATACGCAGTATTTT. Its protein is CASSATSGRAVDTQYF.